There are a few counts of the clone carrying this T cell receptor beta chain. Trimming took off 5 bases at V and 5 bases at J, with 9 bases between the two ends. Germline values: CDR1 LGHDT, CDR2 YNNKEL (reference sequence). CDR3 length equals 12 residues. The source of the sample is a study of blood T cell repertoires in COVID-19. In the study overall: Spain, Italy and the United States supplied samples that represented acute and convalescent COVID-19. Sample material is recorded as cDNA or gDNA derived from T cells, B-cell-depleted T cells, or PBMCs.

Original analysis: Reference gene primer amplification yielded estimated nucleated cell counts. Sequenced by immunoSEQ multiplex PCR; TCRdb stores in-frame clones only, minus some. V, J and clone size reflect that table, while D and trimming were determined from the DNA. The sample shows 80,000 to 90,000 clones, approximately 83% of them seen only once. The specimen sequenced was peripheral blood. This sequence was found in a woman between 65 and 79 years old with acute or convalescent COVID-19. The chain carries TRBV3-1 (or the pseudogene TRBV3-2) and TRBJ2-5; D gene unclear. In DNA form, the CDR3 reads TGTGCCAGCAGCGCGTATGTGGAGACCCAGTACTTC. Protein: CASSAYVETQYF.